This T cell receptor (beta chain) appears in the sequencing data of a study of post-analysis software for immune sequencing data. Study-wide context: Both relapsing-remitting and secondary progressive multiple sclerosis featured among the disease courses, as did progressive-relapsing multiple sclerosis. Study-level points and caveats: Comparison with controls showed significantly lower normalized Chao1 diversity in multiple sclerosis patients. Comparison of patients with controls showed about 5 TRBV segments more frequent in patients, TRBV5-6, TRBV5-1 and TRBV20-1 among them. Same-batch samples co-clustered strongly by F measure.

The germline V gene has CDR1 MNHEY and CDR2 SVGEGT. The junction had 11 bases not matched to a gene; V was cut back by 10 bases and J by 10 bases. This CDR3 contains 14 residues. Of note for this clonotype: Its antigen remains unknown.

Unique molecular identifiers were built into the TCR beta cDNA libraries. TCRdb fed the PCR reads into MiXCR, producing one record per CDR3 protein. Of approximately 440,000 distinct CDR3 sequences detected, around 40% appear once; the ten largest clones hold 9% to 14%. Material for sequencing was blood. The receptor comes from a girl between 5 and 17 years old with multiple sclerosis. This rearrangement joins TRBV6-2 or TRBV6-3 to TRBJ2-1; 12 bases are shared with TRBD2. Here the CDR3 DNA reads TGTGCCACCGCGACTAGCGGGAGAGGAGGGGAGCAGTTCTTC. Translated, it gives CATATSGRGGEQFF.